Detailed here is one T cell receptor (beta chain). Germline V lookup: CDR1 MRHNA, CDR2 SNTAGT. J was trimmed by 6 bases and V by 5 bases; bases with no gene match: 7. This CDR3 has 15 amino acids. This specimen belongs to a study of OX40 agonist ivuxolimab in advanced cancers. The assay was immunoSEQ multiplex PCR, and TCRdb's table has in-frame clones only and misses some. The sample shows tens of thousands of clones, 87% of them seen only once. The sequence derives from an adult with an advanced solid tumor such as melanoma, head and neck, liver or kidney cancer. This chain joins TRBV6-4 and TRBJ2-2; TRBD1 aligns across 9 bases. Specimen: CD4+ or CD8+ T cells sorted from blood, collected in a trial of the OX40 agonist ivuxolimab. DNA of the CDR3: TGTGCCAGCAGTCCGGGACAGGGTCTCCCCGGGGAGCTGTTTTTT. It codes for CASSPGQGLPGELFF.